The sequence of this T cell receptor (beta chain) was determined in a study of shared clonotypes between healthy human individuals. General study findings and limits: In the sorted subsets, rarefaction showed sequencing was incomplete despite large depth. Sequencing depth was expected to influence donor clonotype sharing.

As to this clone: Its cognate antigen is unknown.

In replicate PCRs of sorted subsets, 150 to 200 ng DNA, approximately 30,000 T cell genomes, was used. TCRdb keeps only in-frame clones here, not all; method: immunoSEQ multiplex PCR. The data show more than 2,000,000 clones, just over 90% seen once. Trimming took off 10 bases at V and 0 bases at J, with 9 bases between the two ends. The CDR3 is made up of 13 amino acids. CDR1 is SNHLY, CDR2 FYNNEI, per germline. This TCR was sampled from a man aged 18 to 29 in good health. Sequenced material: naive CD4+ T cells sorted from blood. Subset reported: CD45RA+ positively selected. The V call is TRBV2, the J call TRBJ2-2, with no clear D. CDR3 loop: CATDGANTGELFF. The DNA of the CDR3 is TGTGCCACGGACGGCGCGAACACCGGGGAGCTGTTTTTT.